Below, one T cell receptor beta chain is given with its context. Its antigen is as yet unknown. This entry comes from a study of cytomegalovirus exposure and HLA in healthy donors. Amplification used 60 Vbeta primers and 13 Jbeta primers. Measured with immunoSEQ multiplex PCR; TCRdb has only the in-frame clones, and not every one. The specimen's table records about 190,000 clones. Germline values: CDR1 MNHEY, CDR2 SMNVEV (reference sequence). CDR3 length equals 21 residues. V was clipped by 5 bases and J by 5 bases; unmatched bases: 18. Study results and limitations: HLA allele associations emerged for 15,000 to 20,000 TCR beta sequences in a later analysis, at 0.05 false discovery rate. The Asian-associated ancestry cluster reportedly had fewer N-insertions than the approximately 700-donor mean in a later analysis.

The sample was PBMCs. The clonotype comes from a woman aged 25 to 45 in good health and CMV-seropositive. The rearrangement uses TRBV27 and TRBJ2-1; the match to TRBD2 covers 16 bases. CDR3 bases: TGTGCCAGCAGTGCTTTTGCGGTCTCGGGACTAGCGGGGGGGCTCGACAATGAGCAGTTCTTC. Translated: CASSAFAVSGLAGGLDNEQFF.